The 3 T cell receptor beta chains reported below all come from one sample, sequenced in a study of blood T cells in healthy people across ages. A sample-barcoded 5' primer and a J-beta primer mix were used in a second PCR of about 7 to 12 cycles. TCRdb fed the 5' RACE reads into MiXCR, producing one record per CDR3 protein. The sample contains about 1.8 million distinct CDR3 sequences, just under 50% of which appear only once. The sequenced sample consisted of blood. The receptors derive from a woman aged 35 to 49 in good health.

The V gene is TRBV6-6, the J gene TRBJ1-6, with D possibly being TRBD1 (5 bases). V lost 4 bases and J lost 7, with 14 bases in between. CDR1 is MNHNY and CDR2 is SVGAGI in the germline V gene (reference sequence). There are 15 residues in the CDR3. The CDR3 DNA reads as TGTGCCAGCAGTTCCCTCAGGGAAGAGAATTCACCCCTCCACTTT. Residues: CASSSLREENSPLHF.

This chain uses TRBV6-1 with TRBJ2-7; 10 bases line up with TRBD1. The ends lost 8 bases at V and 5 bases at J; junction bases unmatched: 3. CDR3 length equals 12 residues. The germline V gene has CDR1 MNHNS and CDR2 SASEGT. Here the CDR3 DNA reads TGTGCCAGCGACAGGGGGCTCCACGAGCAGTACTTC. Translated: CASDRGLHEQYF.

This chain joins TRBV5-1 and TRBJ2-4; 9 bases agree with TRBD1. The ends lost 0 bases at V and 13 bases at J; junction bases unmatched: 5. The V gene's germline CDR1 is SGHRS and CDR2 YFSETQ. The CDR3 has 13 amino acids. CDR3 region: CASSLGDRAYQYF. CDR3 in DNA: TGCGCCAGCAGCTTGGGGGACAGGGCTTACCAGTACTTC.